This TCR beta chain emerged from a study of blood T cell repertoires in COVID-19. For the study at large: There were acute and convalescent COVID-19 samples, and they came from the United States, Italy and Spain. T cells, B-cell-depleted T cells, or PBMCs provided the cDNA or gDNA that served as material.

In the original analysis: Nucleated cell counts were estimated from reference gene primer amplification. The protocol was immunoSEQ multiplex PCR, while the TCRdb copy is restricted to in-frame clones and leaves out a portion. V, J and clone size reflect that table, while D and trimming were determined from the DNA. The sample has 250,000 to 300,000 clones; roughly nine tenths are singletons. CDR3 length: 11 amino acids. Per germline, CDR1 SNHLY and CDR2 FYNNEI. J lost 6 bases, V lost 4 bases, and 0 bases had no gene match. Input material: peripheral blood. The V call is TRBV2, the J call TRBJ2-7, with 7 bases that match TRBD2. The origin of this receptor is a man aged 50-60 years with acute or convalescent COVID-19. CDR3 in amino acids: CASSGGGEQYF. CDR3 DNA: TGTGCCAGCAGTGGGGGGGGCGAGCAGTACTTC.